This T cell receptor (beta chain) is from a study of blood T cells in healthy people across ages. The CDR3 loop spans 19 amino acids. Germline V gene lookup returns CDR1 SGHTA and CDR2 FQGNSA. V was clipped by 4 bases and J by 2 bases; unmatched bases: 17. A second PCR, run for about 6 to 11 cycles, used a sample-barcoded 5' primer plus a J-beta primer mix. A tag from a template-switch adaptor with 12 random nucleotides marked each cDNA molecule. TCRdb analysed the 5' RACE reads with MiXCR anew, one entry per CDR3 protein. The data contain about 1,800,000 distinct CDR3 sequences, 28% of them seen just once; the ten biggest clones take up roughly 8%.

The clonotype was recovered from a woman in her 30s in good health. The sample was blood. The rearrangement uses TRBV7-2 and TRBJ2-3; 8 positions agree with TRBD1. The CDR3 DNA sequence: TGTGCCAGCAGCTCCCCAGACAGGGGCGGCCGCCCCTACACAGATACGCAGTATTTT. Translated, it gives CASSSPDRGGRPYTDTQYF.